These T cell receptor beta chains were read from a single sample in a study of blood T cell repertoires in COVID-19. TCRdb's table, derived via immunoSEQ multiplex PCR, lists solely in-frame clones and lacks some. The table has roughly 190,000 clones, more than 80% seen once; the top ten hold about 10%. Input material: peripheral blood. The receptor source for this set is a woman aged 40 to 50 with COVID-19, enrolled during active disease. CDR3s include the opening cysteine and the closing phenylalanine or tryptophan. Fields, in order: D gene, V gene, CDR3 length, J gene, clone size, CDR3 protein, CDR3 DNA. D genes are given only for firm matches. Size is omitted from some rows. Given values are once, few, many or a class for expanded clones.

>TRBD2|TRBV5-1|15|TRBJ2-7|few
CASSLWEGRINEQYF
TGCGCCAGCAGCCTCTGGGAGGGGCGCATTAACGAGCAGTACTTC
>NA|TRBV6-2/TRBV6-3|14|TRBJ1-2|NA
CASSRDTTNYGYTF
TGTGCCAGCAGTCGGGACACTACTAACTATGGCTACACCTTC
>TRBD1|TRBV7-9|15|TRBJ1-1|few
CASSLRTGPATEAFF
TGTGCCAGCAGCTTGAGGACAGGGCCGGCCACTGAAGCTTTCTTT
>TRBD1|TRBV5-1|16|TRBJ1-2|NA
CASSLGGGLANYGYTF
TGCGCCAGCAGCTTGGGAGGGGGCCTAGCTAACTATGGCTACACCTTC
>TRBD2|TRBV7-9|14|TRBJ2-1|NA
CASSRTSAYNEQFF
TGTGCCAGCAGCAGAACTAGCGCGTACAATGAGCAGTTCTTC
>TRBD1|TRBV5-5|12|TRBJ2-7|NA
CASSPQGAEQYF
TGTGCCAGCAGCCCGCAGGGGGCCGAGCAGTACTTC
>NA|TRBV15|14|TRBJ2-5|NA
CATSARRDQETQYF
TGTGCCACCAGCGCCCGGAGGGACCAAGAGACCCAGTACTTC
>TRBD2|TRBV5-1|18|TRBJ2-6|once
CASSLTGTRSGGANVLTF
TGCGCCAGCAGCTTAACCGGGACTAGGTCTGGGGGGGCCAACGTCCTGACTTTC
>NA|TRBV5-8|14|TRBJ2-3|NA
CASSLEGRTDTQYF
TGTGCCAGCAGCTTGGAGGGGCGCACAGATACGCAGTATTTT
>NA|TRBV19|13|TRBJ1-2|NA
CASAPGFNYGYTF
TGTGCCAGTGCCCCGGGATTTAACTATGGCTACACCTTC
>TRBD1|TRBV6-1|13|TRBJ1-2|NA
CASSEQGVSGYTF
TGTGCCAGCAGTGAACAGGGGGTCTCTGGCTACACCTTC
>TRBD2|TRBV9|15|TRBJ2-1|NA
CASSSQPGGYNEQFF
TGTGCCAGCAGCTCCCAGCCGGGGGGATACAATGAGCAGTTCTTC
>NA|TRBV19|12|TRBJ2-5|NA
CASSPGSETQYF
TGTGCCAGTAGCCCCGGGTCGGAGACCCAGTACTTC
>TRBD2|TRBV30|13|TRBJ2-7|NA
CASRLAGTYEQYF
TGTGCCAGCCGCCTAGCGGGAACATACGAGCAGTACTTC
>NA|TRBV2|17|TRBJ1-5|NA
CASSEALQRRSNQPQHF
TGTGCCAGCAGTGAAGCGCTTCAGAGGCGTAGCAATCAGCCCCAGCATTTT
>TRBD2|TRBV19|18|TRBJ2-5|NA
CASSPLGGRVSYQETQYF
TGTGCCAGCAGCCCCCTTGGGGGGAGGGTTTCGTACCAAGAGACCCAGTACTTC
>TRBD1|TRBV10-3|16|TRBJ2-5|NA
CAISEPWDRGQETQYF
TGTGCCATCAGTGAGCCCTGGGACAGGGGCCAAGAGACCCAGTACTTC
>TRBD1|TRBV3-1/TRBV3-2|16|TRBJ1-6|once
CASRDLTGKEYSPLHF
TGTGCCAGCAGGGATCTGACAGGGAAGGAATATTCACCCCTCCACTTT
>NA|TRBV6-5|15|TRBJ1-3|NA
CASNTIGGFGNTIYF
TGTGCCAGCAACACGATCGGGGGTTTTGGAAACACCATATATTTT
>TRBD1|TRBV3-1/TRBV3-2|17|TRBJ1-5|NA
CASSLGTGTGSNQPQHF
TGTGCCAGCAGCCTCGGGACAGGGACGGGATCCAATCAGCCCCAGCATTTT
>NA|TRBV25-1|15|TRBJ1-6|NA
CASSAQGIYNSPLHF
TGTGCCAGCAGTGCTCAGGGGATCTATAATTCACCCCTCCACTTT
>NA|TRBV5-4|13|TRBJ1-1|NA
CASSLLANTEAFF
TGTGCCAGCAGCTTGTTGGCGAACACTGAAGCTTTCTTT
>NA|TRBV28|14|TRBJ1-5|NA
CASSSGGNNQPQHF
TGTGCCAGCAGCTCCGGCGGGAACAATCAGCCCCAGCATTTT
>NA|TRBV19|14|TRBJ2-1|few
CASSKGISYNEQFF
TGTGCCAGTAGTAAGGGGATCTCCTACAATGAGCAGTTCTTC
>NA|TRBV11-2|12|TRBJ2-1|NA
CASSLYGNEQFF
TGTGCCAGCAGCTTATACGGCAATGAGCAGTTCTTC
>TRBD2|TRBV15|18|TRBJ2-1|NA
CATSRGSNSGRMRNEQFF
TGTGCCACCAGCAGAGGATCGAATAGCGGGAGGATGCGCAATGAGCAGTTCTTC
>TRBD2|TRBV27|16|TRBJ2-1|once
CASSFGTTSGINEQFF
TGTGCCAGCAGTTTTGGGACGACTAGCGGGATAAATGAGCAGTTCTTC
>TRBD1|TRBV10-3|15|TRBJ2-3|NA
CAISEDRATTDTQYF
TGTGCCATCAGCGAGGACAGGGCGACGACAGATACGCAGTATTTT
>TRBD1|TRBV18|15|TRBJ1-4|NA
CASSPTGGAYEKLFF
TGTGCCAGCTCTCCTACAGGGGGCGCTTATGAAAAACTGTTTTTT
>NA|TRBV7-2|13|TRBJ2-1|NA
CASSPPMRGEQFF
TGTGCCAGCAGCCCTCCAATGCGGGGTGAGCAGTTCTTC
>TRBD1|TRBV19|13|TRBJ2-7|NA
CASSADTGGEQYF
TGTGCCAGTAGTGCAGATACAGGGGGCGAGCAGTACTTC
>NA|TRBV28|15|TRBJ1-5|NA
CASSDDVRGRRPQHF
TGTGCCAGCAGTGATGATGTCAGGGGCCGGAGGCCCCAGCATTTT
>NA|TRBV9|12|TRBJ2-5|NA
CASSPNQETQYF
TGTGCCAGCAGCCCCAACCAAGAGACCCAGTACTTC
>TRBD1|TRBV2|15|TRBJ2-2|NA
CASSGQGARTGELFF
TGTGCCAGCAGTGGACAGGGGGCGCGGACCGGGGAGCTGTTTTTT
>NA|TRBV9|14|TRBJ1-2|NA
CASSVGSGMYGYTF
TGTGCCAGCAGCGTAGGTTCAGGAATGTATGGCTACACCTTC
>TRBD1|TRBV18|16|TRBJ2-4|NA
CASSPGTGIERTIQYF
TGTGCCAGCTCACCCGGGACAGGGATCGAAAGAACCATTCAGTACTTC